These T cell receptor beta chains were read from a single sample in a study of immune cell composition in non-small cell lung cancer. TCRdb keeps only in-frame clones here, not all; method: immunoSEQ multiplex PCR. This table holds about 3,700 clones, 60% to 70% found once. Sequenced input: lung tumor tissue. All receptors come from a human donor with non-small cell lung cancer. Each CDR3 is given with its conserved first and last residue. A D gene is named only where the DNA matches it firmly. Size tells how often a clone was seen (once, few, many) or the class of an expanded clone, and some rows leave it out.

D: TRBD1
J: TRBJ1-6
V: TRBV9
size: NA
CDR3: CASSSPRTGGVNSPLHF
DNA: TGTGCCAGCAGCTCTCCTCGGACAGGGGGAGTAAATTCACCCCTCCACTTT

D: NA
J: TRBJ2-3
V: TRBV7-9
size: few
CDR3: CASSLGLDLSTDTQYF
DNA: TGTGCCAGCAGCTTAGGACTAGACCTCAGCACAGATACGCAGTATTTT

D: TRBD1
J: TRBJ2-1
V: TRBV15
size: NA
CDR3: CATSRVPPGQGSYNEQFF
DNA: TGTGCCACCAGCAGAGTTCCGCCGGGACAGGGGTCCTACAATGAGCAGTTCTTC

D: NA
J: TRBJ1-1
V: TRBV5-1
size: NA
CDR3: CASSWTRNTEAFF
DNA: TGCGCCAGCAGCTGGACAAGGAACACTGAAGCTTTCTTT

D: NA
J: TRBJ2-7
V: TRBV4-1
size: few
CDR3: CASSPWAGSSYEQYF
DNA: TGCGCCAGCAGCCCGTGGGCAGGTTCCTCCTACGAGCAGTACTTC

D: NA
J: TRBJ2-5
V: TRBV13
size: NA
CDR3: CASSLSGGGVGETQYF
DNA: TGTGCCAGCAGCTTAAGTGGCGGCGGGGTAGGAGAGACCCAGTACTTC

D: NA
J: TRBJ2-7
V: TRBV12-5
size: few
CDR3: CASGLDTLREQYF
DNA: TGTGCTAGTGGTTTGGACACTTTGCGGGAGCAGTACTTC

D: NA
J: TRBJ1-2
V: TRBV20-1
size: NA
CDR3: CSARPDSGYTF
DNA: TGCAGTGCTAGACCGGATAGCGGCTACACCTTC

D: NA
J: TRBJ2-1
V: TRBV9
size: NA
CDR3: CASSERRGSPYNEQFF
DNA: TGTGCCAGCAGCGAGAGAAGAGGGTCCCCTTACAATGAGCAGTTCTTC

D: NA
J: TRBJ2-5
V: TRBV27
size: few
CDR3: CASSFHGIEETQYF
DNA: TGTGCCAGCAGTTTCCACGGGATTGAAGAGACCCAGTACTTC

D: TRBD1
J: TRBJ2-1
V: TRBV7-9
size: NA
CDR3: CASSPGVRTGYNEQFF
DNA: TGTGCCAGCAGCCCTGGCGTTCGGACAGGTTACAATGAGCAGTTCTTC

D: NA
J: TRBJ1-1
V: TRBV7-2
size: NA
CDR3: CASSSYQQAEAFF
DNA: TGTGCCAGCAGCTCTTACCAACAGGCCGAAGCTTTCTTT

D: TRBD1
J: TRBJ2-7
V: TRBV9
size: NA
CDR3: CASSPWTGGYEQYF
DNA: TGCGCCAGCAGCCCATGGACAGGGGGCTACGAGCAGTACTTC

D: NA
J: TRBJ1-5
V: TRBV7-8
size: NA
CDR3: CASSLSRAQPQHF
DNA: TGTGCCAGCAGCTTAAGCAGGGCCCAGCCCCAGCATTTT

D: NA
J: TRBJ2-1
V: TRBV4-1
size: NA
CDR3: CASSQEPQFNEQFF
DNA: TGCGCCAGCAGCCAAGAACCGCAGTTCAATGAGCAGTTCTTC

D: NA
J: TRBJ2-7
V: TRBV19
size: few
CDR3: CASSTGQFVNEQYF
DNA: TGTGCCAGTAGTACAGGACAGTTTGTGAACGAGCAGTACTTC

D: TRBD1
J: TRBJ1-1
V: TRBV6-6
size: NA
CDR3: CASSHGQGAEAFF
DNA: TGTGCCAGCAGTCACGGACAGGGCGCTGAAGCTTTCTTT

D: TRBD1
J: TRBJ2-4
V: TRBV18
size: once
CDR3: CASSPGQLAKNIQYF
DNA: TGTGCCAGCTCACCGGGACAGCTAGCCAAAAACATTCAGTACTTC

D: TRBD1
J: TRBJ1-1
V: TRBV11-3
size: NA
CDR3: CASSTGTGGTEAFF
DNA: TGTGCCAGCAGCACCGGGACAGGGGGCACTGAAGCTTTCTTT

D: TRBD1
J: TRBJ2-2
V: TRBV5-4
size: medium-sized
CDR3: CASSPPGTGVDTGELFF
DNA: TGTGCCAGCAGCCCTCCCGGGACAGGGGTCGACACCGGGGAGCTGTTTTTT

D: NA
J: TRBJ1-5
V: TRBV9
size: few
CDR3: CASSVPNPVTWGPYQPQHF
DNA: TGTGCCAGCAGCGTACCCAACCCAGTCACCTGGGGCCCTTATCAGCCCCAGCATTTT

D: NA
J: TRBJ2-7
V: TRBV15
size: NA
CDR3: CATSRPTFGERAYEQYF
DNA: TGTGCCACCAGCAGACCCACCTTTGGGGAGAGGGCCTACGAGCAGTACTTC

D: TRBD1
J: TRBJ1-2
V: TRBV29-1
size: NA
CDR3: CSVEGTGGYYGYTF
DNA: TGCAGCGTTGAAGGGACAGGGGGCTACTATGGCTACACCTTC

D: NA
J: TRBJ2-7
V: TRBV5-6
size: NA
CDR3: CASSPRGLKREQYF
DNA: TGTGCCAGCAGCCCTCGAGGGCTGAAACGCGAGCAGTACTTC

D: TRBD1
J: TRBJ1-1
V: TRBV5-1
size: few
CDR3: CASSFRDRGTEAFF
DNA: TGCGCCAGCAGCTTCCGGGACAGGGGGACTGAAGCTTTCTTT

D: TRBD2
J: TRBJ2-1
V: TRBV15
size: NA
CDR3: CATSVRGLADDYNEQFF
DNA: TGTGCCACCAGCGTCCGGGGACTAGCGGACGACTACAATGAGCAGTTCTTC